One sample yielded the 27 T cell receptor beta chains listed below, sequenced in a study of tumor-infiltrating lymphocytes in localized non-small cell lung cancer. This table comes from immunoSEQ multiplex PCR, and its TCRdb copy is limited to in-frame clones, with some not included. Of 25,000 to 35,000 clones in the sample, over 75% were seen once. The sample taken for sequencing was lung tumor tissue. Every receptor here comes from a human donor with non-small cell lung cancer.

This clone was counted once. The rearrangement links TRBV5-1 to TRBJ1-5; TRBD1 agrees at 8 bases. Germline loops: CDR1 SGHRS, CDR2 YFSETQ. V trimming: 5 bases; J trimming: 9 bases; junction bases outside the gene matches: 10. This CDR3 region has 14 residues. The CDR3 DNA follows: TGCGCCAGCAGGACTGGACAGGGCGAGGGGCCCCAGCATTTT. Translation: CASRTGQGEGPQHF.

V gene TRBV9 combines with J gene TRBJ1-2; possibly TRBD1 for D (6 bases). The CDR3 is made up of 14 amino acids. V gave up 3 bases and J gave up 4 bases, with 13 bases separating them. From germline, CDR1 is SGDLS and CDR2 YYNGEE. This CDR3 reads CASSGTTGSYGYTF. DNA for the CDR3: TGTGCCAGCAGCGGGACGACAGGTTCCTATGGCTACACCTTC.

The chain recombines TRBV18 with TRBJ1-1; maybe TRBD1 (5 bases). The CDR3 totals 13 residues. The V gene lost 5 bases and the J gene lost 1 base, with 8 bases spanning the gap. CDR1 KGHSH and CDR2 LQKENI come from the germline V gene. The CDR3 protein is CASSVQANTEAFF. The CDR3, as DNA: TGTGCCAGCTCAGTACAGGCGAACACTGAAGCTTTCTTT.

The rearrangement joins TRBV9 to TRBJ1-4; 7 bases align to TRBD1. Germline loops: CDR1 SGDLS, CDR2 YYNGEE. The V and J ends lost 2 bases and 6 bases, in that order; junction bases with no gene match: 7. The CDR3 runs to 15 residues. CDR3 loop: CASSVGGQPDEKLFF. The CDR3 DNA reads as TGTGCCAGCAGCGTCGGGGGACAGCCCGATGAAAAACTGTTTTTT.

This chain connects TRBV25-1 to TRBJ1-4; weak D call: TRBD1 (5 bases). Germline V gene lookup returns CDR1 MGHDK and CDR2 SYGVNS. The CDR3 covers 17 residues. V lost 5 bases and J 6 bases, leaving 22 bases between the germline ends. The CDR3 spells CASSSPHSRGQYEKLFF. CDR3 DNA sequence: TGTGCCAGCAGTAGCCCCCACAGCCGGGGCCAGTATGAAAAACTGTTTTTT.

The chain joins TRBV11-1 to TRBJ2-7; 11 bases fit TRBD2. CDR3 length: 17 residues. Per the germline V gene, CDR1 is SGHAT and CDR2 is FQDESV (reference sequence). J gave up 0 bases and V 4 bases, and 8 bases lay outside the gene matches. CDR3 in DNA: TGTGCCAGCAGCTCAATGGGACTAGCGGTGAGCTCCTACGAGCAGTACTTC. Translated, it gives CASSSMGLAVSSYEQYF.

This clone has a single count. The rearrangement uses TRBV6-1 and TRBJ1-6; 12 bases map to TRBD1. The J segment lost 6 bases and the V segment lost 2 bases, leaving 11 bases of the junction unmatched. CDR1 MNHNS and CDR2 SASEGT come from the germline V gene. The CDR3 extends over 19 amino acids. The CDR3 spells CASSERGTGGGLSNSPLHF. CDR3 bases: TGTGCCAGCAGTGAAAGAGGGACAGGGGGCGGTCTTAGTAATTCACCCCTCCACTTT.

This clone has only one observation. The gene calls are TRBV19 and TRBJ2-5; D is perhaps TRBD2 (5 bases). The ends were cut back, 5 bases at V and 2 bases at J, with 15 bases in the middle. Germline loops: CDR1 LNHDA, CDR2 SQIVND (reference sequence). The CDR3 sequence is 15 residues long. The CDR3 nucleotides are TGTGCCAGTAGTTCCCTCCCTGGCGGGCAAGAGACCCAGTACTTC. Its translation is CASSSLPGGQETQYF.

The rearrangement joins TRBV7-2 to TRBJ1-1, with D possibly matching TRBD1 (5 bases). The CDR3 spans 13 residues. Germline assignment: CDR1 SGHTA and CDR2 FQGNSA. Trimming removed 9 bases from V and 1 base from J, with 12 bases in between. The CDR3, as DNA: TGTGCCAGTAGACAGTGGGAGAACACTGAAGCTTTCTTT. This codes for CASRQWENTEAFF.

CDR3 sequence (DNA): TGTGCCAGCAGTTCAGGACAGGGGGCCTACGAGCAGTACTTC. Translated, it gives CASSSGQGAYEQYF. This rearrangement joins TRBV7-8 to TRBJ2-7; TRBD1 matches at 10 bases. V trimming: 6 bases; J trimming: 2 bases; junction bases outside the gene matches: 4. The CDR3 is made up of 14 amino acids. The V gene's germline CDR1 is SGHVS and CDR2 FQNEAQ.

The V and J genes are TRBV9 and TRBJ2-2, with 9 bases aligning to TRBD2. The ends lost 3 bases at V and 6 bases at J; junction bases unmatched: 12. The CDR3 extends over 17 amino acids. Germline CDR1 and CDR2: SGDLS and YYNGEE. In DNA form, the CDR3 reads TGTGCCAGCAGCGGACGAGCGGGGGGCTTTTCGGCCGGGGAGCTGTTTTTT. Its translation is CASSGRAGGFSAGELFF.

The count of this clone is one. The chain couples TRBV9 to TRBJ2-2; TRBD1 or TRBD2 may be the D gene (5 bases each). The germline CDR1 and CDR2 sequences are SGDLS and YYNGEE. V shed 0 bases and J shed 4 bases, with 13 bases lying between them. The CDR3 consists of 16 residues. The CDR3 coding sequence is TGTGCCAGCAGCGTAGCATACTTGGGGGTCACCGGGGAGCTGTTTTTT. The encoded protein is CASSVAYLGVTGELFF.

V gene TRBV10-3 combines with J gene TRBJ2-1; TRBD2 aligns across 7 bases. Germline CDR1 reads ENHRY; CDR2 reads SYGVKD. The CDR3 has 15 amino acids. Trimming at V came to 0 bases and at J to 2 bases, leaving 1 base not matched to a gene. This chain's CDR3 is CAISESGGTYNEQFF. The CDR3 DNA follows: TGTGCCATCAGTGAGTCGGGGGGGACCTACAATGAGCAGTTCTTC.

The J gene is TRBJ1-6, the V gene TRBV27; 9 bases line up with TRBD1. Germline V gene sequence: CDR1 MNHEY, CDR2 SMNVEV (reference sequence). The CDR3 loop spans 16 amino acids. V trimming: 6 bases; J trimming: 1 base; junction bases outside the gene matches: 4. Here the CDR3 DNA reads TGTGCCAGCAGCCACAGGGGGCTTTCCTATAATTCACCCCTCCACTTT. This sequence encodes CASSHRGLSYNSPLHF.

The rearrangement links TRBV5-5 to TRBJ2-7; 8 bases are a match to TRBD1. Germline CDR1 and CDR2: SGHKS and YYEKEE (reference sequence). Trimming took 0 bases from V and 12 from J; bases not matched to a gene: 20. CDR3 length: 17 amino acids. The CDR3 reads CASSLGPLGQGLPSLYF. DNA for the CDR3: TGTGCCAGCAGCTTGGGTCCCCTTGGACAGGGTCTCCCTTCCTTGTACTTC.

This clone was detected once. This chain links TRBV7-2 with TRBJ1-6; unclear D gene. The CDR3 is made up of 15 amino acids. Trimming left V 4 bases short and J 7 bases short, with 14 bases between. Germline V CDR1 and CDR2: SGHTA, FQGNSA. The CDR3 protein is CASSYQQGSNSPLHF. The CDR3 nucleotides are TGTGCCAGCAGCTATCAACAAGGGTCGAATTCACCCCTCCACTTT.

V gene TRBV6-5 combines with J gene TRBJ1-6; D is perhaps TRBD1 (6 bases). The germline V gene has CDR1 MNHEY and CDR2 SVGAGI. V lost 7 bases and J lost 13, with 23 bases in between. The CDR3 runs to 15 residues. The CDR3 DNA follows: TGTGCCAGCACCCTTACTTCCGGGACAAAGACGCCCCTCCACTTT. It yields the protein CASTLTSGTKTPLHF.

The rearrangement links TRBV7-2 to TRBJ2-3; no reliable D call. Germline lookup yields CDR1 SGHTA and CDR2 FQGNSA. The CDR3 runs to 11 residues. V lost 4 bases and J lost 8, with 7 bases in between. This CDR3 reads CASSSEITQYF. The DNA for the CDR3 is TGTGCCAGCAGCTCCGAAATTACGCAGTATTTT.

The chain employs TRBV7-8 and TRBJ2-3; D remains ambiguous. Trimming left V 5 bases short and J 0 bases short, with 15 bases between. This CDR3 has 16 residues. Germline CDR1 reads SGHVS; CDR2 reads FQNEAQ. The chain's CDR3 is CASSATSDSSTDTQYF. The CDR3 coding sequence is TGTGCCAGCAGCGCGACCTCGGATTCTAGCACAGATACGCAGTATTTT.

This clone was counted a single time. The chain couples TRBV4-3 to TRBJ1-2; D gene ambiguous. The CDR3 totals 15 residues. Germline loops: CDR1 LGHNA, CDR2 YSLEER. Trimming removed 1 base from V and 4 bases from J, with 13 bases in between. The CDR3 region is CASSQGAGPRYGYTF. The CDR3 DNA is TGCGCCAGCAGCCAAGGAGCCGGGCCCCGCTATGGCTACACCTTC.

As for this clone: At one end the junction does not follow the germline gene, possibly because of a read error. The V and J genes are TRBV7-7 and TRBJ2-7; maybe TRBD1 (5 bases). The CDR3 consists of 16 residues. Per the germline V gene, CDR1 is SSHAT and CDR2 is FNYEAQ (reference sequence). In DNA form, the CDR3 reads TGTGCTAGCAGCTTAGAGATGCAGGGCTTAACCTACGAGCAGTACTTC. Translating it yields CASSLEMQGLTYEQYF.

This clone was detected once. The V and J genes are TRBV4-2 and TRBJ1-4, with a tentative D call TRBD1 (5 bases). This CDR3 is built from 15 residues. Germline V gene sequence: CDR1 LGHNA, CDR2 YNFKEQ. V gave up 1 base and J gave up 5 bases, with 11 bases separating them. CDR3 sequence (DNA): TGTGCCAGCAGCCAAGGGGACGCCGCAAATGAAAAACTGTTTTTT. Its translation: CASSQGDAANEKLFF.

This clone was detected only once. The V call is TRBV11-3, the J call TRBJ1-6; D is uncertain. Germline CDR1 is SGHNT and CDR2 is YENEEA. The CDR3 sequence is 13 residues long. The V and J ends lost 1 base and 6 bases respectively, with 4 bases between them. CDR3 sequence (DNA): TGTGCCAGCAGCTTAGGGGCTAATTCACCCCTCCACTTT. It specifies CASSLGANSPLHF.

The J gene is TRBJ2-7, the V gene TRBV27; TRBD1 matches 11 bases. With V trimmed by 7 bases and J by 6 bases, 8 bases remained unmatched. There are 14 residues in the CDR3. Germline V gives CDR1 MNHEY, CDR2 SMNVEV (reference sequence). The CDR3 protein is CASKGPGQGGEQYF. As DNA, the CDR3 is TGTGCCAGCAAAGGGCCGGGACAGGGGGGCGAGCAGTACTTC.

CDR3 sequence reads: CSVVWDNYGYTF. The CDR3 bases are TGCAGCGTTGTCTGGGATAACTATGGCTACACCTTC. The genes are TRBV29-1 and TRBJ1-2; D ambiguous. CDR3 length equals 12 residues. V lost 4 bases to trimming and J lost 1 base, with 7 bases between them. Germline loops: CDR1 SQVTM, CDR2 ANQGSEA.

V and J are TRBV23-1 and TRBJ1-5; TRBD1 matches at 7 bases. TRBV23-1 is an open reading frame whose function is uncertain. This CDR3 is 16 amino acids long. J gave up 6 bases and V 4 bases, and 12 bases lay outside the gene matches. The CDR3 DNA reads TGCGCCAGCAGTCCCCCCCCGGACAGGAGAGGTCAGCCCCAGCATTTT. Translated, it gives CASSPPPDRRGQPQHF.

The chain links TRBV28 to TRBJ1-5; D unresolved. The germline V and J ends were trimmed by 7 bases and 4 bases, with 11 bases remaining between them. This CDR3 has 13 amino acids. Per germline, CDR1 MDHEN and CDR2 SYDVKM. CDR3 region: CASKDTGNQPQHF. CDR3 DNA sequence: TGTGCCAGCAAGGATACGGGAAATCAGCCCCAGCATTTT.